A selection of T cell receptor beta chains follows, all from one sample in a study of blood T cells in healthy people across ages. A single record per CDR3 protein comes from TCRdb applying MiXCR to the 5' RACE reads. The sample yields about 380,000 distinct CDR3 sequences, about 49% seen once. Sequencing was carried out using blood. These receptors came from a man between 60 and 70 years old in good health. Both conserved end residues are part of each CDR3. D genes are given only for firm matches. Clone sizes are given selectively: once, few, many, or a class where the clone is expanded.

cdr3_aa,cdr3_nt,d_call,j_call,v_call,clone_size
CASSRTGKVETQYF,TGTGCCAGCAGCCGAACAGGGAAAGTAGAGACCCAGTACTTC,NA,TRBJ2-5,TRBV6-5,few
CAISESGLAGYTF,TGTGCCATCAGTGAGTCGGGGCTGGCTGGCTACACCTTC,NA,TRBJ1-2,TRBV10-3,NA
CATSRDNGVNEQFF,TGTGCCACCAGCAGAGATAATGGTGTAAATGAGCAGTTCTTC,NA,TRBJ2-1,TRBV15,NA
CASSLKSSYEQYF,TGTGCCAGCAGTTTAAAATCCTCCTACGAGCAGTACTTC,NA,TRBJ2-7,TRBV27,NA
CASSERRGVSSYEQYF,TGTGCCAGCAGTGAAAGACGAGGGGTCAGCTCCTACGAGCAGTACTTC,NA,TRBJ2-7,TRBV2,many
CASSQDPTSGRPNEQFF,TGCGCCAGCAGCCAAGACCCTACTAGCGGGAGGCCCAATGAGCAGTTCTTC,TRBD2,TRBJ2-1,TRBV4-3,NA
CASSEQGFGTSEQYF,TGTGCCAGCAGTGAACAGGGTTTTGGGACCTCCGAGCAGTACTTC,NA,TRBJ2-7,TRBV2,NA
CSAPQKTGLDTQYF,TGCAGTGCTCCCCAGAAGACGGGACTAGATACGCAGTATTTT,NA,TRBJ2-3,TRBV20-1,many
CASSSHQGPYNEQFF,TGTGCCAGCAGCTCACACCAGGGACCGTACAATGAGCAGTTCTTC,NA,TRBJ2-1,TRBV7-3,NA
CSARLDFPSYEQYF,TGCAGTGCTAGGCTTGACTTCCCTTCCTACGAGCAGTACTTC,NA,TRBJ2-7,TRBV20-1,NA
CASSLTALETQYF,TGTGCCAGCAGTTTAACGGCTCTGGAGACCCAGTACTTC,NA,TRBJ2-5,TRBV12-3/TRBV12-4,few
CSAVPGPDLYEQYF,TGCAGTGCCGTCCCGGGGCCCGACCTCTACGAGCAGTACTTC,NA,TRBJ2-7,TRBV20-1,few
CASSFAEYGANVLTF,TGTGCCAGCAGTTTTGCAGAGTACGGGGCCAACGTCCTGACTTTC,NA,TRBJ2-6,TRBV27,many
CASTVLVKGDNEQFF,TGCGCCAGCACCGTCCTGGTAAAGGGCGACAATGAGCAGTTCTTC,NA,TRBJ2-1,TRBV5-1,NA
CASSWDRRNQETQYF,TGTGCCAGCAGTTGGGACAGGAGAAACCAAGAGACCCAGTACTTC,TRBD1,TRBJ2-5,TRBV28,many
CASRGARNIQYF,TGTGCCAGCAGGGGAGCGAGAAACATTCAGTACTTC,NA,TRBJ2-4,TRBV12-3/TRBV12-4,NA
CSVELAIAPDTQYF,TGCAGCGTTGAACTAGCGATTGCCCCAGATACGCAGTATTTT,NA,TRBJ2-3,TRBV29-1,many
CASERDSSPDTQYF,TGTGCCTCGGAGAGGGACTCGAGCCCAGATACGCAGTATTTT,NA,TRBJ2-3,TRBV10-3,NA
CASSLVGRPNTGELFF,TGTGCCAGCAGCTTAGTGGGCCGTCCGAACACCGGGGAGCTGTTTTTT,NA,TRBJ2-2,TRBV7-2,NA
CASSFAGLREAFF,TGTGCCAGCAGTTTCGCGGGACTCAGGGAAGCTTTCTTT,NA,TRBJ1-1,TRBV12-3/TRBV12-4,NA
CASSRMGDRGSDTQYF,TGTGCCAGCAGCCGAATGGGGGACAGGGGGTCAGATACGCAGTATTTT,TRBD1,TRBJ2-3,TRBV28,few
CASGSARDLSYEQYF,TGTGCCAGCGGCTCCGCCCGGGACCTCTCCTACGAGCAGTACTTC,NA,TRBJ2-7,TRBV7-8,NA
CASREGGPQETQYF,TGTGCCAGCAGGGAAGGGGGGCCCCAAGAGACCCAGTACTTC,NA,TRBJ2-5,TRBV7-2,few
CSVEGGTGELFF,TGCAGCGTTGAAGGGGGTACCGGGGAGCTGTTTTTT,NA,TRBJ2-2,TRBV29-1,NA
CSAGRTSGYNEQFF,TGCAGTGCCGGAAGGACTAGCGGTTACAATGAGCAGTTCTTC,TRBD2,TRBJ2-1,TRBV20-1,NA
CASSLGTPPGYEQYF,TGTGCCAGCAGCTTAGGGACCCCACCGGGGTACGAGCAGTACTTC,NA,TRBJ2-7,TRBV7-6,NA
CASSPTRTGGDTQYF,TGTGCCAGCTCACCGACTCGGACAGGGGGAGATACGCAGTATTTT,TRBD1,TRBJ2-3,TRBV18,NA
CAISESLGVYGYTF,TGTGCCATCAGTGAGTCTCTGGGGGTCTATGGCTACACCTTC,NA,TRBJ1-2,TRBV10-3,few
CASSPGTGGSSRNIQYF,TGTGCCAGCAGTCCCGGGACAGGTGGATCTTCCCGGAACATTCAGTACTTC,TRBD1,TRBJ2-4,TRBV12-3/TRBV12-4,medium-sized
CASSLIQGGTGELFF,TGTGCCAGCAGCTTAATACAGGGGGGGACCGGGGAGCTGTTTTTT,NA,TRBJ2-2,TRBV11-1,many
CSARDSGGSYEQYF,TGCAGTGCTAGAGATTCAGGGGGTAGCTACGAGCAGTACTTC,TRBD1,TRBJ2-7,TRBV20-1,NA
CSARPPTSGVEQFF,TGCAGTGCTAGACCCCCCACGAGCGGGGTCGAGCAGTTCTTC,TRBD2,TRBJ2-1,TRBV20-1,many
CASSSLSGDYGYTF,TGTGCCAGCAGTTCCCTCTCAGGGGACTATGGCTACACCTTC,NA,TRBJ1-2,TRBV6-6,NA
CSARSGGAIREQYF,TGCAGTGCTAGATCCGGGGGGGCCATTCGTGAGCAGTACTTC,TRBD2,TRBJ2-5,TRBV20-1,few
CASRRLAGGAGGADTQYF,TGTGCCAGCAGAAGACTAGCGGGAGGCGCCGGGGGCGCAGATACGCAGTATTTT,TRBD2,TRBJ2-3,TRBV2,NA
CASSPQGLAGGTVQYF,TGCGCCAGCAGCCCCCAGGGACTAGCGGGAGGTACGGTGCAGTACTTC,TRBD2,TRBJ2-7,TRBV5-1,NA
CAVNQGRGGYTF,TGTGCCGTTAACCAGGGGAGAGGTGGCTACACCTTC,NA,TRBJ1-2,TRBV30,NA
CASSLGGSGGANVLTF,TGTGCCAGCAGCTTAGGAGGGAGTGGTGGGGCCAACGTCCTGACTTTC,NA,TRBJ2-6,TRBV7-2,many
CASEPGLGYGYTF,TGTGCCAGCGAGCCAGGGCTGGGGTATGGCTACACCTTC,NA,TRBJ1-2,TRBV6-1,NA
CASSQRDRGVYEQYF,TGTGCCAGCAGCCAACGGGACAGGGGAGTTTACGAGCAGTACTTC,TRBD1,TRBJ2-7,TRBV13,NA
CASSQDGTGHEKLFF,TGCGCCAGCAGCCAAGACGGGACAGGGCACGAAAAACTGTTTTTT,TRBD1,TRBJ1-4,TRBV4-3,NA
CSARDRGITNGYTF,TGCAGTGCTAGAGATAGGGGGATTACGAATGGCTACACCTTC,NA,TRBJ1-2,TRBV20-1,NA
CASSQVPDSLQETQYF,TGTGCCAGCAGCCAGGTACCGGACAGTCTCCAAGAGACCCAGTACTTC,NA,TRBJ2-5,TRBV3-1,NA
CSASELRSGNTIYF,TGCAGTGCTAGTGAACTGCGCTCTGGAAACACCATATATTTT,NA,TRBJ1-3,TRBV20-1,NA
CASSPDGTLNYGYTF,TGTGCCAGCAGCCCCGATGGGACATTAAACTATGGCTACACCTTC,NA,TRBJ1-2,TRBV7-2,NA
CAWSPEWGRPQHF,TGTGCCTGGAGCCCCGAATGGGGTCGGCCCCAGCATTTT,NA,TRBJ1-5,TRBV30,NA
CSAREGGKNNEQYF,TGCAGTGCTAGAGAAGGGGGGAAAAACAATGAGCAGTACTTC,NA,TRBJ2-5,TRBV20-1,NA
CASSQDVDRVVTDTQYF,TGTGCCAGCAGCCAAGACGTGGACAGGGTGGTGACAGATACGCAGTATTTT,TRBD1,TRBJ2-3,TRBV3-1,NA
CATSREDRVQFF,TGTGCCACCAGCAGAGAAGACAGGGTGCAGTTCTTC,TRBD1,TRBJ2-1,TRBV15,many
CASMRGQGSYEQYF,TGTGCCAGCATGCGGGGACAGGGATCCTACGAGCAGTACTTC,TRBD1,TRBJ2-7,TRBV27,few
CASSVDVLNEQYF,TGCGCCAGCAGCGTGGACGTCCTGAACGAGCAGTACTTC,NA,TRBJ2-7,TRBV5-1,few
CAWSDQGYEQYF,TGTGCCTGGAGTGATCAAGGGTACGAGCAGTACTTC,NA,TRBJ2-7,TRBV30,NA
CASRDRVLNGYTF,TGTGCCAGCAGGGACAGGGTTCTTAATGGCTACACCTTC,TRBD1,TRBJ1-2,TRBV6-5,NA
CASSPRTGTRGTEAFF,TGTGCCAGCAGCCCGCGGACGGGAACTCGCGGCACTGAAGCTTTCTTT,NA,TRBJ1-1,TRBV7-2,NA